Shown below are 30 T cell receptor beta chains from a single sample sequenced in a study of T cell repertoires in cytomegalovirus infection. Via MiXCR, TCRdb re-called the reads, giving one row per CDR3 protein. The sample comprises about a million distinct CDR3 sequences, less than 35% of which are singletons, and over 11% rests with the top ten. No antigen is known for these receptors. The specimen was cultured CD8+ T cells from PBMCs, collected from culture after CMV antigen stimulation. The source of these receptors is a human donor in good health (CMV status not recorded). Some clones in this sample may be carry-over from other donors' samples.

This clonotype was counted a few times. The chain joins TRBV4-1 to TRBJ1-3; 8 bases are a match to TRBD1. V trimming: 0 bases; J trimming: 2 bases; junction bases outside the gene matches: 9. CDR1 MGHRA and CDR2 YSYEKL come from the germline V gene. The CDR3 covers 18 residues. The CDR3 loop reads CASSQEGGRGRTGNTIYF. CDR3 DNA sequence: TGCGCCAGCAGCCAAGAAGGGGGCAGGGGGCGGACTGGAAACACCATATATTTT.

This clonotype was detected only a few times. The V and J genes are TRBV6-8 and TRBJ2-1; no clear D. V lost 0 bases and J 9 bases, leaving 9 bases between the germline ends. Germline CDR1 is MNHGY and CDR2 is SAAAGT. The CDR3 is 13 amino acids. The CDR3: CASSYSQIAEQFF. The CDR3 DNA sequence: TGTGCCAGCAGTTACTCCCAGATCGCTGAGCAGTTCTTC.

On this clonotype itself: Its ends do not fully match the called genes, so a read error is possible. This chain connects TRBV27 to TRBJ1-1, with a tentative D call TRBD1 (6 bases). The length of the CDR3 is 15 residues. The germline gives CDR1 MNHEY, CDR2 SMNVEV (reference sequence). The CDR3 loop reads CTSSFQGRQNTEAFF. The CDR3, as DNA: TGTACCAGCAGTTTTCAGGGGCGCCAAAACACTGAAGCTTTCTTT.

This clonotype was picked up many times. This chain uses TRBV7-2 with TRBJ1-6; maybe TRBD1 (6 bases). Per the germline V gene, CDR1 is SGHTA and CDR2 is FQGNSA. The length of the CDR3 is 13 residues. V was trimmed by 5 bases and J by 9 bases, leaving 11 bases between them. DNA for the CDR3: TGTGCCAGCAGCAAAGGGACATCTTCACCCCTCCACTTT. Its translation is CASSKGTSSPLHF.

As for this clonotype: This may be a read error: a much more frequent sequence differs by one nucleotide. The chain carries TRBV7-2 and TRBJ2-5, with D hard to call. CDR3 size: 13 residues. Germline lookup yields CDR1 SGHTA and CDR2 FQGNSA. In DNA form, the CDR3 reads TGTGTCTCTTCCTACCCGTACCAAGAGACCCAGTACTTC. Protein: CVSSYPYQETQYF.

Remarks on this clonotype: Being one base from a much bigger clone, this may be a read error. The chain uses TRBV7-2 and TRBJ1-5; D unresolved. The germline gives CDR1 SGHTA, CDR2 FQGNSA. The CDR3 covers 15 residues. CDR3 protein: CASSLDTYTNQSQHF. The CDR3 bases are TGTGCCAGCAGCTTAGATACGTATACCAATCAGTCCCAGCATTTT.

This chain connects TRBV6-2 or TRBV6-3 to TRBJ2-1; 7 bases agree with TRBD2. In germline, CDR1 is MNHEY, CDR2 SVGEGT. This CDR3 has 15 amino acids. V was pared by 6 bases and J by 4 bases, with 9 bases of the junction left unmatched. The CDR3 sequence: CASSPEERGYNEQFF. The CDR3 DNA reads TGTGCCAGCAGCCCTGAAGAGCGGGGATACAATGAGCAGTTCTTC.

A remark on this clonotype: The missing conserved phenylalanine or tryptophan at the end of this CDR3 makes a read error likely. This chain joins TRBV25-1 and TRBJ2-6; D possibly corresponds to TRBD1 (6 bases). Germline lookup yields CDR1 MGHDK and CDR2 SYGVNS. The CDR3 spans 14 residues. The V and J ends lost 8 bases and 1 base respectively, with 9 bases between them. Here the CDR3 reads CASGTGSGANVLTV. The DNA for the CDR3 is TGTGCCAGCGGAACAGGGTCTGGGGCCAACGTCCTGACTGTC.

This clonotype was counted only a few times. J is TRBJ2-5 and V is TRBV20-1; 7 positions match TRBD1. V lost 3 bases and J lost 3; bases outside the gene matches: 7. Germline CDR1 and CDR2: DFQATT and SNEGSKA (reference sequence). The CDR3 loop spans 14 amino acids. The CDR3 coding sequence is TGCAGTGCTAGGCCGACAGGGATGAAAGAGACCCAGTACTTC. Residues: CSARPTGMKETQYF.

The chain employs TRBV19 and TRBJ1-2, with a tentative D call TRBD1 (5 bases). With 6 bases removed from V and 3 bases from J, the gap between germline ends came to 17 bases. Germline CDR1 and CDR2: LNHDA and SQIVND (reference sequence). The CDR3 is made up of 15 amino acids. The CDR3 sequence is CASSGDSGRDYGYTF. Written as DNA, the CDR3 is TGTGCCAGTAGCGGGGACTCCGGAAGGGACTATGGCTACACCTTC.

A few counts support this clonotype. V gene TRBV12-3 or TRBV12-4 combines with J gene TRBJ1-1, with a possible D match to TRBD1 (5 bases). CDR3 length: 17 amino acids. V was cut by 1 base and J by 3 bases, with 18 bases left in between. The DNA for the CDR3 is TGTGCCAGCAGTTTAGGGATAGATCTCCTAGGGGACACTGAAGCTTTCTTT. It codes for CASSLGIDLLGDTEAFF.

This clonotype was counted only a few times. The rearrangement links TRBV10-3 to TRBJ1-4; 8 positions agree with TRBD1. CDR3 length: 17 residues. In germline, CDR1 is ENHRY, CDR2 SYGVKD. V gave up 0 bases and J gave up 3 bases; unmatched junction bases: 6. DNA for the CDR3: TGTGCCATCAGTGAGTCTTCCAGGGGGCTGGCTAATGAAAAACTGTTTTTT. Protein: CAISESSRGLANEKLFF.

The rearrangement links TRBV20-1 to TRBJ2-1; D is possibly TRBD2 (6 bases). The germline V gene encodes CDR1 DFQATT and CDR2 SNEGSKA (reference sequence). The V gene lost 3 bases and the J gene lost 4 bases, with 16 bases spanning the gap. This CDR3 has 15 residues. The CDR3, as DNA: TGCAGTGCTAGCCTTACCGGGGGTGATTACAATGAGCAGTTCTTC. This gives the protein CSASLTGGDYNEQFF.

The chain recombines TRBV6-5 with TRBJ1-4; D is unclear. Germline V gene data show CDR1 as MNHEY and CDR2 as SVGAGI. This CDR3 spans 14 amino acids. V lost 8 bases, J lost 0 bases, and 10 bases lay in between. The CDR3 bases are TGTGCCAGCGGCCGACAATCAACTAATGAAAAACTGTTTTTT. Translated: CASGRQSTNEKLFF.

This rearrangement joins TRBV2 to TRBJ1-1; 7 bases map to TRBD1. Germline CDR1 SNHLY, CDR2 FYNNEI. With V trimmed by 3 bases and J by 1 base, 8 bases remained unmatched. There are 16 residues in the CDR3. As DNA, the CDR3 is TGTGCCAGCAGTGACTCATTGACAGGGACGAACACTGAAGCTTTCTTT. It codes for CASSDSLTGTNTEAFF.

This chain joins TRBV14 and TRBJ1-6; 7 bases match TRBD1. V dropped 0 bases and J dropped 8; count of bases not matched to a gene: 4. CDR3 length: 15 residues. From germline, CDR1 is SGHDN and CDR2 FVKESK. In DNA, the CDR3 is TGTGCCAGCAGCCAAGATACAGGGGTGGATTCACCCCTCCACTTT. This translates into CASSQDTGVDSPLHF.

The CDR3 sequence is CASSLLSHYEQYV. The DNA of the CDR3 is TGTGCCAGCAGCTTACTAAGCCACTACGAGCAGTACGTC. The gene calls are TRBV7-2 and TRBJ2-7; D is uncertain. V gave up 2 bases and J gave up 3 bases, with 8 bases separating them. Germline CDR1 SGHTA, CDR2 FQGNSA. The CDR3 runs 13 residues.

The chain carries TRBV27 and TRBJ1-2; 8 bases align to TRBD1. CDR3 length: 15 residues. CDR1 MNHEY and CDR2 SMNVEV come from the germline V gene (reference sequence). V was clipped by 3 bases and J by 5 bases; unmatched bases: 8. The chain's CDR3 is CASSFSGTGVYGYTF. CDR3 nucleotides: TGTGCCAGCAGTTTTTCCGGGACAGGAGTATATGGCTACACCTTC.

This clonotype was counted a few times. The chain joins TRBV6-2 or TRBV6-3 to TRBJ2-1, with 9 nucleotides matching TRBD2. After removal of 0 bases from V and 6 bases from J, the junction contained 9 bases not matched to a gene. This CDR3 contains 17 residues. Germline CDR1 reads MNHEY; CDR2 reads SVGEGT. CDR3 residues: CASSYSKIGGGANEQFF. CDR3 bases: TGTGCCAGCAGTTACTCGAAAATCGGCGGGGGGGCCAATGAGCAGTTCTTC.

The genes are TRBV27 and TRBJ1-2, with D possibly matching TRBD1 (5 bases). The CDR3 loop spans 14 amino acids. Trimming took off 1 base at V and 5 bases at J, with 11 bases between the two ends. CDR1 is MNHEY and CDR2 is SMNVEV in the germline V gene (reference sequence). In nucleotides, the CDR3 is TGTGCCAGCAGTTTATTAGGGGATGGGTATGGCTACACCTTC. Amino acid sequence: CASSLLGDGYGYTF.

The rearrangement links TRBV6-6 to TRBJ2-3, with D unclear. The length of the CDR3 is 13 residues. The V gene lost 6 bases and the J gene lost 3 bases, with 10 bases spanning the gap. Germline V gives CDR1 MNHNY, CDR2 SVGAGI (reference sequence). Written as DNA, the CDR3 is TGTGCCAGCAGGCGTGGCGTGACAGATACGCAGTATTTT. Amino acid sequence: CASRRGVTDTQYF.

The chain is built from TRBV6-5 and TRBJ1-2; tentatively, D is TRBD1 (6 bases). Trimming removed 7 bases at V and 2 bases at J, with 17 bases between. The CDR3 totals 15 residues. Germline V gene sequence: CDR1 MNHEY, CDR2 SVGAGI. CDR3 bases: TGTGCCAGCACCAAGGGCAGGGGCCCCAACTATGGCTACACCTTC. Protein product: CASTKGRGPNYGYTF.

The V gene is TRBV7-2, the J gene TRBJ1-3; a weak D match, TRBD1 (6 bases). The ends were cut back, 5 bases at V and 4 bases at J, with 18 bases in the middle. The CDR3 totals 16 residues. Germline CDR1 is SGHTA and CDR2 is FQGNSA. The CDR3 sequence: CASSPDGGGFGNTIYF. Here the CDR3 DNA reads TGTGCCAGCAGCCCCGACGGGGGGGGCTTCGGAAACACCATATATTTT.

The rearrangement joins TRBV12-3 or TRBV12-4 to TRBJ1-2; D ambiguous. The CDR3 contains 18 residues. V lost 2 bases to trimming and J lost 0 bases, with 19 bases between them. CDR3 sequence (DNA): TGTGCCAGCAGTTTACTGTTTCCAGACCAAGATCCTAACTATGGCTACACCTTC. Protein sequence: CASSLLFPDQDPNYGYTF.

This clonotype was observed many times. The chain carries TRBV7-9 and TRBJ1-1, with D maybe TRBD1 (5 bases). Trimming took 5 bases from V and 4 from J, leaving 20 bases between them. This CDR3 is built from 16 residues. Looked up from germline, CDR1 is SEHNR and CDR2 is FQNEAQ (reference sequence). CDR3 sequence reads: CASSPPGRPAGTEAFF. The CDR3 coding sequence is TGTGCCAGCAGCCCACCGGGACGGCCGGCGGGCACTGAAGCTTTCTTT.

This clonotype turned up a few times. V gene TRBV25-1 combines with J gene TRBJ2-2, with TRBD1 identical over 8 bases. Germline CDR1 reads MGHDK; CDR2 reads SYGVNS. The V segment lost 3 bases and the J segment 4 bases; nucleotides outside the gene matches: 4. CDR3 length: 15 amino acids. The CDR3 sequence: CASSDRQGITGELFF. The CDR3 region has the DNA TGTGCCAGCAGTGATCGACAGGGGATCACCGGGGAGCTGTTTTTT. The whole variable domain, remainder taken from reference TRBV25-1 and TRBJ2-2, is EADIYQTPRYLVIGTGKKITLECSQTMGHDKMYWYQQDPGMELHLIHYSYGVNSTEKGDLSSESTVSRIRTEHFPLTLESARPSHTSQYLCASSDRQGITGELFFGEGSRLTVL.

The chain uses TRBV19 and TRBJ1-5; D is unresolved. Germline V gives CDR1 LNHDA, CDR2 SQIVND (reference sequence). This CDR3 is 13 amino acids long. CDR3 protein: CGTGPRGNQPQHF. The CDR3 DNA is TGTGGGACCGGGCCAAGAGGCAATCAGCCCCAGCATTTT.

This clonotype was counted only a few times. The J gene is TRBJ2-1, the V gene TRBV2; TRBD2 is a possible D gene (7 bases). The CDR3 spans 16 residues. The V end lost 4 bases, the J end lost 4 bases, and 17 bases lay between the germline ends. CDR1 SNHLY and CDR2 FYNNEI come from the germline V gene. The chain's CDR3 is CASSAGRGGRYNEQFF. The DNA of the CDR3 is TGTGCCAGCAGTGCCGGTCGCGGGGGCAGGTACAATGAGCAGTTCTTC.

V usage is TRBV19 and J usage is TRBJ1-2; D may be TRBD1 (6 bases). Trimming took 4 bases from V and 4 from J, leaving 10 bases between them. CDR1 and CDR2 (germline): LNHDA, SQIVND (reference sequence). CDR3 length: 13 amino acids. CDR3 DNA: TGTGCCAGTAGTACGGACAGTATCTATGGCTACACCTTC. Its protein product is CASSTDSIYGYTF.

This rearrangement joins TRBV19 to TRBJ2-3; possible D gene TRBD1, 5 bases. V dropped 1 base and J dropped 5 bases, with 7 bases sitting between them. The CDR3 totals 13 residues. Germline CDR1 LNHDA, CDR2 SQIVND (reference sequence). This CDR3 is CASSIGGRDTQYF. As DNA, the CDR3 is TGTGCCAGTAGTATAGGGGGCCGAGATACGCAGTATTTT.